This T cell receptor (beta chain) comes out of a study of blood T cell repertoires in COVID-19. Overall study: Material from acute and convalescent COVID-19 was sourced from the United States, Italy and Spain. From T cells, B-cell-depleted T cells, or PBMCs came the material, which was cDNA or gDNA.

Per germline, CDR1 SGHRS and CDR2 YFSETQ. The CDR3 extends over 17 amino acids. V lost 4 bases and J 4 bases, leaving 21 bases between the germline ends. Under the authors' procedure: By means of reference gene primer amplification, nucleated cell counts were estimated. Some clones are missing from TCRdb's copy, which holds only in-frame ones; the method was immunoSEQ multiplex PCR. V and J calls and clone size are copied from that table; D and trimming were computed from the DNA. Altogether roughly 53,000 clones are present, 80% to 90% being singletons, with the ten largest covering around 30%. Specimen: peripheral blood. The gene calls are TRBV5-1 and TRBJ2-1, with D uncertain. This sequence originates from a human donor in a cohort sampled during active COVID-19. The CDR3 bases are TGCGCCAGCAGCCCAACCGTGGCGGTATATGGGTACAATGAGCAGTTCTTC. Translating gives CASSPTVAVYGYNEQFF.